This TCR beta chain was profiled in a study of blood T cell repertoires in COVID-19. Study-wide background: Sample material is recorded as cDNA or gDNA derived from T cells, B-cell-depleted T cells, or PBMCs.

TCRdb keeps only in-frame clones here, not all; method: immunoSEQ multiplex PCR. The data hold roughly 100,000 clones, with about 80% observed a single time. The germline V and J ends were trimmed by 7 bases and 0 bases, with 12 bases remaining between them. The CDR3 sequence is 14 residues long. The V gene's germline CDR1 is MDHEN and CDR2 SYDVKM. This receptor was taken from a woman older than 75 with active or convalescent COVID-19. The chain has TRBV28 and TRBJ1-2, with D unresolved. Sequenced: peripheral blood. The CDR3 coding sequence is TGTGCCAGCACCAGGCAGTCTTCTAACTATGGCTACACCTTC. Translated: CASTRQSSNYGYTF.